This T cell receptor (beta chain) was captured by sequencing in a study of blood T cell repertoires in COVID-19 (dated by TCRdb to the early 2020s). About the full investigation: Samples covering the acute and convalescent phases of COVID-19 were provided by collaborators in the United States, Italy and Spain. A de-identified subject ID, COVID-19 status, age in years and sex were almost always included in the sample metadata. HLA class I and class II types, where available, came from metadata supplied by the sample provider rather than from assay-based typing. The dataset comprised deeply sampled blood TCRbeta repertoires from subjects exposed to, actively infected with, or recovered from COVID-19. The repertoires were released in a freely available public database intended as a resource for research on the immune response to SARS-CoV-2. The material from the prospective study consisted of cDNA or gDNA derived from T cells, B-cell-depleted T cells, or PBMCs. Samples came from the ongoing ImmuneRACE study (first 160 participants) plus 1,254 subjects from 6 global collaborators.

Collaborating institutions collected whole blood in K2EDTA tubes following their own protocols. Collaborator samples were shipped for TCRbeta analysis as frozen whole blood, isolated PBMCs, or DNA extracted from either sample type. TCRbeta CDR3 regions were amplified from genomic DNA using the immunoSEQ Assay, a bias-controlled multiplex PCR. The source study handled its data this way. The number of nucleated cells in each sample was estimated by amplification of reference gene primers within the assay. Sequence reads were collapsed and filtered to measure the absolute abundance of every unique TCRbeta CDR3 rearrangement. For each sample, productive Simpson clonality was calculated as the square root of Simpson's diversity index across productive rearrangements. TCRdb holds this immuneACCESS table with in-frame rearrangements only. Some clones are missing; in checked studies, unresolved V genes explain under half, and the rest has no known cause. That table furnishes V, J and clone size, whereas the DNA furnished D and trimming. The sample table lists 150,000 to 200,000 clones, about 86% of them with a count of one. Around 6.6% of the sample belongs to the ten largest clones.

Summary of the overall study and its limitations: The amount of clinical and demographic metadata varied by source and participant and was provided uncurated.

Comment on this clone: Its antigen remains unidentified. Base qualities are not at hand, and no much larger clone is one base apart.

Trimming at the junction amounts to 2 bases on V and 7 bases on J, and the germline ends lie 3 bases apart. Taken from cysteine to phenylalanine, the CDR3 has 11 residues. Left in the record is the CDR3 DNA by itself, 33 bases read in frame from the first base. From the germline V gene, CDR1 is MDHEN and CDR2 is SYDVKM. Sequenced material: peripheral blood. Here the chain combines TRBV28 and TRBJ1-5; no D gene can be assigned with confidence. The sequence was collected from a middle-aged man with active or convalescent COVID-19. The nucleotide sequence reads as follows: TGTGCCAGCAGTTTACGGCAGCCCCAGCATTTT. It is translated as CASSLRQPQHF.